Presented here are 25 T cell receptor beta chains from one specimen sequenced in a study of cytomegalovirus exposure and HLA in healthy donors. The study ran its PCR with 60 Vbeta and 13 Jbeta primers. Measured with immunoSEQ multiplex PCR; TCRdb has only the in-frame clones, and not every one. The sample has 150,000 to 200,000 clones; roughly 80% are singletons. Sequencing input: PBMCs. The receptors derive from a man aged 18 to 30 in good health and CMV-seropositive.

The chain recombines TRBV6-5 with TRBJ2-1, with TRBD2 matching over 7 bases. Germline CDR1 and CDR2: MNHEY and SVGAGI. After removal of 6 bases from V and 0 bases from J, the junction contained 5 bases not matched to a gene. This CDR3 is built from 15 residues. CDR3 DNA: TGTGCCAGCAGCCGGGGCGGGAGCTCCTACAATGAGCAGTTCTTC. It yields the protein CASSRGGSSYNEQFF.

The chain combines TRBV5-1 with TRBJ2-7; weak D call: TRBD1 (6 bases). This CDR3 has 16 residues. V was shortened by 1 base and J by 5 bases, with 19 bases between the two germline ends. Germline CDR1 SGHRS, CDR2 YFSETQ. The CDR3: CASSLKDFRGSNEQYF. CDR3 DNA sequence: TGCGCCAGCAGCTTGAAAGATTTCAGGGGTTCCAACGAGCAGTACTTC. Supplemented by reference TRBV5-1 and TRBJ2-7, the full variable domain reads KAGVTQTPRYLIKTRGQQVTLSCSPISGHRSVSWYQQTPGQGLQFLFEYFSETQRNKGNFPGRFSGRQFSNSRSEMNVSTLELGDSALYLCASSLKDFRGSNEQYFGPGTRLTVT.

The rearrangement uses TRBV5-4 and TRBJ2-5; TRBD1 matches at 7 bases. V shed 3 bases, J shed 5 bases, and the junction held 7 bases outside the gene matches. In germline, CDR1 is SGHNT, CDR2 YYREEE (reference sequence). This CDR3 is built from 14 residues. CDR3 nucleotide sequence: TGTGCCAGCAGCTCCCTCGACAGGGAGGAGACCCAGTACTTC. Protein: CASSSLDREETQYF.

The chain couples TRBV11-2 to TRBJ1-2, with D maybe TRBD1 (5 bases). V was pared by 7 bases and J by 7 bases, with 16 bases between. The CDR3 is 13 amino acids. Looked up from germline, CDR1 is SGHAT and CDR2 is FQNNGV. This CDR3 reads CASTNGGSGGYTF. The CDR3 DNA reads TGTGCCAGCACTAACGGGGGATCGGGTGGCTACACCTTC.

The V call is TRBV6-5, the J call TRBJ2-1; no firm D call. CDR3 size: 14 residues. V dropped 0 bases and J dropped 7 bases, with 10 bases sitting between them. CDR1 and CDR2 (germline): MNHEY, SVGAGI. CDR3 coding DNA: TGTGCCAGCAGTTACTCGCCCGCTAAGAATGAGCAGTTCTTC. It encodes CASSYSPAKNEQFF.

The chain recombines TRBV18 with TRBJ1-2; 8 nucleotides line up with TRBD1. The V gene's germline CDR1 is KGHSH and CDR2 LQKENI. Losses at the gene ends were 3 bases for V and 4 bases for J; bases not matched to a gene: 7. The length of the CDR3 is 15 residues. The CDR3 is CASSPSDRGTYGYTF. CDR3 coding DNA: TGTGCCAGCTCACCCTCAGACAGGGGAACCTATGGCTACACCTTC.

As concerns this clone: Mismatch with germline at one junction end may stem from a read error. The rearrangement links TRBV15 to TRBJ1-3, with a possible D match to TRBD1 (6 bases). This CDR3 is built from 12 residues. Looked up from germline, CDR1 is LNHNV and CDR2 is YYDKDF (reference sequence). In DNA, the CDR3 is TGTGCCACCAGCAGAGAGGCGGGGGCCGTTATTTTT. This encodes CATSREAGAVIF.

This sequence joins TRBV29-1 and TRBJ2-5, with a tentative D call TRBD1 (5 bases). CDR1 and CDR2 (germline): SQVTM, ANQGSEA. The V end lost 1 base, the J end lost 3 bases, and 12 bases lay between the germline ends. The CDR3 has 14 residues. DNA for the CDR3: TGCAGCGTTGAAGGCCAGGGCGGCGAAGAGACCCAGTACTTC. Protein product: CSVEGQGGEETQYF.

This clone was seen a single time. The V and J genes are TRBV27 and TRBJ1-1, with TRBD1 matching 7 bases. J lost 0 bases, V lost 8 bases, and 3 bases had no gene match. CDR3 size: 13 residues. The germline gives CDR1 MNHEY, CDR2 SMNVEV (reference sequence). Written as DNA, the CDR3 is TGTGCCAGCTGGGACAGTTTGAACACTGAAGCTTTCTTT. Translating gives CASWDSLNTEAFF.

This chain joins TRBV4-3 and TRBJ1-2; the D gene is possibly TRBD1 (5 bases). This CDR3 has 14 amino acids. Germline V gene sequence: CDR1 LGHNA, CDR2 YSLEER. V was clipped by 3 bases and J by 2 bases, with 10 bases between them. In DNA form, the CDR3 reads TGCGCCAGCAGCCAGGCCCAGGGAAACTATGGCTACACCTTC. Protein product: CASSQAQGNYGYTF.

The rearrangement links TRBV7-9 to TRBJ2-2, with 11 bases aligning to TRBD2. Germline V gives CDR1 SEHNR, CDR2 FQNEAQ (reference sequence). The CDR3 has 17 amino acids. Trimming removed 5 bases from V and 3 bases from J; junction bases left unmatched: 8. CDR3: CASSRTSGSGDTGELFF. The CDR3 coding sequence is TGTGCCAGCAGCCGCACTAGCGGGAGCGGTGACACCGGGGAGCTGTTTTTT. Full variable domain (remainder filled in from reference TRBV7-9 and TRBJ2-2): DTGVSQNPRHKITKRGQNVTFRCDPISEHNRLYWYRQTLGQGPEFLTYFQNEAQLEKSRLLSDRFSAERPKGSFSTLEIQRTEQGDSAMYLCASSRTSGSGDTGELFFGEGSRLTVL.

The CDR3 bases are TGCGCCAGCAGTCCCGGGACAGGGGTTTGGGAGTCTGGGGCCAACGTCCTGACTTTC. It translates to CASSPGTGVWESGANVLTF. The rearrangement uses TRBV10-1 and TRBJ2-6, with 10 positions matching TRBD1. The CDR3 consists of 19 residues. Germline trimming cut 5 bases from V and 1 base from J; bases unmatched to any gene: 11. Per germline, CDR1 WNHNN and CDR2 SYGVQD (reference sequence).

This chain connects TRBV27 to TRBJ2-2; 10 nucleotides line up with TRBD1. The CDR3 is 16 residues long. The V and J ends lost 5 bases and 4 bases, in that order; junction bases with no gene match: 7. Germline CDR1 reads MNHEY; CDR2 reads SMNVEV (reference sequence). Here the CDR3 reads CASSLPGQGSTGELFF. The CDR3 DNA is TGTGCCAGCAGTCTCCCGGGACAGGGGAGCACCGGGGAGCTGTTTTTT.

The chain combines TRBV28 with TRBJ1-2, with no clear D. With 5 bases removed from V and 7 bases from J, the gap between germline ends came to 17 bases. In germline, CDR1 is MDHEN, CDR2 SYDVKM. CDR3 size: 14 residues. CDR3 region: CASSTSWSGGGYTF. In DNA form, the CDR3 reads TGTGCCAGCAGTACAAGTTGGAGTGGCGGTGGCTACACCTTC.

The chain couples TRBV15 to TRBJ2-3; 9 bases map to TRBD2. Germline-derived CDR1 and CDR2 are LNHNV and YYDKDF (reference sequence). V lost 6 bases and J lost 1; bases outside the gene matches: 11. The CDR3 length is 17 residues. The CDR3: CATSLSGRLPRTDTQYF. The CDR3 nucleotides read TGTGCCACCAGTCTCAGCGGGAGGCTCCCGCGCACAGATACGCAGTATTTT.

The CDR3 reads CASSQGGGRFDKGTDTQYF. The CDR3 nucleotides are TGCGCCAGCAGCCAAGGGGGGGGGCGGTTCGATAAGGGCACAGATACGCAGTATTTT. The J gene is TRBJ2-3, the V gene TRBV4-1; D might be TRBD2 (7 bases). Trimming left V 1 base short and J 1 base short, with 21 bases between. The CDR3 runs to 19 residues. Germline CDR1 MGHRA, CDR2 YSYEKL.

This clone was seen only a few times. The chain recombines TRBV18 with TRBJ1-1; no clear D gene. V was clipped by 3 bases and J by 2 bases, with 4 bases between them. Germline V gives CDR1 KGHSH, CDR2 LQKENI. The CDR3 runs 12 residues. In DNA form, the CDR3 reads TGTGCCAGCTCACCGACAAACACTGAAGCTTTCTTT. Its protein product is CASSPTNTEAFF.

The chain is built from TRBV4-1 and TRBJ1-4; D may be TRBD1 (5 bases). This CDR3 is built from 13 residues. The V gene lost 3 bases and the J gene lost 8 bases, with 10 bases spanning the gap. Germline values: CDR1 MGHRA, CDR2 YSYEKL. CDR3: CASSHPDSEKLFF. CDR3 in DNA: TGCGCCAGCAGCCACCCCGACAGCGAAAAACTGTTTTTT.

The chain recombines TRBV19 with TRBJ2-1, with 7 bases identical to TRBD2. CDR1 LNHDA and CDR2 SQIVND come from the germline V gene (reference sequence). The CDR3 contains 15 residues. V lost 6 bases and J lost 0; bases outside the gene matches: 5. CDR3 region: CASRRAGSSYNEQFF. CDR3 sequence (DNA): TGTGCCAGTAGGAGAGCGGGGAGCTCCTACAATGAGCAGTTCTTC.

This sequence joins TRBV12-5 and TRBJ1-5, with TRBD1 matching over 8 bases. This CDR3 is built from 14 residues. The junction had 3 bases not matched to a gene; V was cut back by 1 base and J by 7 bases. Germline CDR1 is LGHNT and CDR2 is FRNRAP. The CDR3 region has the DNA TGTGCTAGTGGTTTGGGGACAGGGACCCAGCCCCAGCATTTT. Its protein is CASGLGTGTQPQHF.

The J gene is TRBJ2-1, the V gene TRBV5-1; D not certain. The germline V gene has CDR1 SGHRS and CDR2 YFSETQ. The CDR3 is 14 residues long. V lost 0 bases and J 0 bases, leaving 4 bases between the germline ends. The CDR3 loop reads CASSLVSSYNEQFF. As DNA, the CDR3 is TGCGCCAGCAGCTTGGTCAGCTCCTACAATGAGCAGTTCTTC. Filled out from reference TRBV5-1 and TRBJ2-1, the complete variable domain reads KAGVTQTPRYLIKTRGQQVTLSCSPISGHRSVSWYQQTPGQGLQFLFEYFSETQRNKGNFPGRFSGRQFSNSRSEMNVSTLELGDSALYLCASSLVSSYNEQFFGPGTRLTVL.

This clone came up a few times. The chain couples TRBV11-2 to TRBJ2-5, with TRBD2 matching 7 bases. Germline CDR1 and CDR2: SGHAT and FQNNGV. Trimming cost V 4 bases and J 2 bases; bases outside gene matches: 4. The CDR3 loop spans 14 amino acids. CDR3 amino acids: CASSWVGGQETQYF. The CDR3, as DNA: TGTGCCAGCAGCTGGGTGGGGGGGCAAGAGACCCAGTACTTC.

The V and J genes are TRBV27 and TRBJ2-5, with TRBD2 as a possible D gene (7 bases). Trimming cost V 3 bases and J 6 bases, with 29 bases left between them. CDR3 length: 19 residues. Germline CDR1 is MNHEY and CDR2 is SMNVEV (reference sequence). The DNA of the CDR3 is TGTGCCAGCAGTTTCGGCCCTGGGTGGGGGGGCCTGGAGAAAAAGACCCAGTACTTC. Its protein product is CASSFGPGWGGLEKKTQYF.

The sample holds one count of this clone. The chain couples TRBV6-1 to TRBJ2-5; 9 nucleotides align to TRBD2. Germline-derived CDR1 and CDR2 are MNHNS and SASEGT. V dropped 7 bases and J dropped 8; count of bases not matched to a gene: 8. The CDR3 is 13 amino acids. The CDR3 DNA is TGTGCCAGCACCGCCGGGACTAGCAGTACCCAGTACTTC. Translated, it gives CASTAGTSSTQYF.

V usage is TRBV28 and J usage is TRBJ2-5; D not certain. The germline CDR1 and CDR2 sequences are MDHEN and SYDVKM. This CDR3 has 15 residues. V was cut by 6 bases and J by 1 base, with 15 bases left in between. The chain's CDR3 is CASSPPLSSQETQYF. CDR3 bases: TGTGCCAGCAGCCCCCCCCTATCGAGCCAAGAGACCCAGTACTTC.